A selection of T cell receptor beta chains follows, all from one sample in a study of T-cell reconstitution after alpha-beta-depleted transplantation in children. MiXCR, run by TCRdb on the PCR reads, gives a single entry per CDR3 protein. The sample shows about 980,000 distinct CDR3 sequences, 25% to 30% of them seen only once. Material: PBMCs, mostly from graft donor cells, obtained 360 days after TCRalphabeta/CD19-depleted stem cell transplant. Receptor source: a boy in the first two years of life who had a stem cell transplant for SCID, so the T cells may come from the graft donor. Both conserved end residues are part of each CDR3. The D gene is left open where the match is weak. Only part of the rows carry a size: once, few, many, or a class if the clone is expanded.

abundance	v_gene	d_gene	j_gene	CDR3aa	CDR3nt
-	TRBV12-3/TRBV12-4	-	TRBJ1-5	CASSFGVDSNQPQHF	TGTGCCAGCAGTTTTGGGGTGGATAGCAATCAGCCCCAGCATTTT
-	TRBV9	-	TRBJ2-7	CASSVLPLACEQYF	TGTGCCAGCAGCGTATTGCCCTTGGCATGCGAGCAGTACTTC
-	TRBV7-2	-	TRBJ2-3	CASSLGTRASQYF	TGTGCCAGCAGCTTAGGTACGCGGGCGTCGCAGTATTTT
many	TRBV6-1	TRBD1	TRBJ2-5	CASTRTGRKTQYF	TGTGCCAGCACCCGGACAGGGAGGAAGACCCAGTACTTC
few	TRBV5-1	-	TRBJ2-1	CASNGRENSYNEQFF	TGCGCCAGCAACGGTCGGGAAAACTCCTACAATGAGCAGTTCTTC
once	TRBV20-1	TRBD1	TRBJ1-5	CSAADRSNQPQHF	TGCAGTGCCGCGGACAGGAGCAATCAGCCCCAGCATTTT
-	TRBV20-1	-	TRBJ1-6	CSAKDTSDSPLHF	TGCAGTGCGAAGGACACGTCGGATTCACCCCTCCACTTT
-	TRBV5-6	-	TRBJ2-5	CASSLAQRLDRETQYF	TGTGCCAGCAGCTTGGCACAGCGACTAGATAGGGAGACCCAGTACTTC
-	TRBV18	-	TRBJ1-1	CASSPQGGATEAFF	TGTGCCAGCTCACCACAGGGGGGAGCGACTGAAGCTTTCTTT
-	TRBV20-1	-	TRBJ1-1	CSAGGAGQNTEAFF	TGCAGTGCTGGGGGGGCGGGACAGAACACTGAAGCTTTCTTT
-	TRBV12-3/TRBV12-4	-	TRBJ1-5	CASRLTGSGSQPQHF	TGTGCCAGCAGACTTACAGGGTCTGGGAGTCAGCCCCAGCATTTT
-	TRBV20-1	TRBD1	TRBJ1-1	CSARDGGGENTEAFF	TGCAGTGCTAGAGATGGAGGGGGCGAGAACACTGAAGCTTTCTTT
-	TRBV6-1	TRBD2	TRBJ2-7	CASSGTSLSYEQYF	TGTGCCAGCTCGGGGACTAGCTTATCCTACGAGCAGTACTTC
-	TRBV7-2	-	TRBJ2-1	CASSLVSGNSEQFF	TGTGCCAGCAGCTTAGTATCAGGGAATAGTGAGCAGTTCTTC
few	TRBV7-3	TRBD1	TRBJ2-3	CASSLNRQGAAGDTQYF	TGTGCCAGCAGCTTAAACCGACAGGGAGCGGCTGGAGATACGCAGTATTTT
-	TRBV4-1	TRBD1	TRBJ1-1	CASSQETNLRTGGAPEAFF	TGCGCCAGCAGCCAAGAGACAAACTTGAGGACAGGGGGTGCTCCTGAAGCTTTCTTT
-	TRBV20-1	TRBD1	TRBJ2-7	CSARWDRAYEQYF	TGCAGTGCTAGATGGGACAGGGCCTACGAGCAGTACTTC
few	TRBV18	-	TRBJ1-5	CASSPGESQPQHF	TGTGCCAGCTCACCAGGGGAGAGTCAGCCCCAGCATTTT
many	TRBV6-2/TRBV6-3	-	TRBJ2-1	CASSYLGRENEQFF	TGTGCCAGCAGTTACCTCGGGCGGGAAAATGAGCAGTTCTTC
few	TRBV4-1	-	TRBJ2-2	CASSQSHSGTPPGELFF	TGCGCCAGCAGCCAATCACACTCCGGGACACCTCCCGGGGAGCTGTTTTTT
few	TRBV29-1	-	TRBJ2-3	CSVVARGSGYLTDTQYF	TGCAGCGTTGTTGCACGGGGTAGCGGATACCTCACAGATACGCAGTATTTT
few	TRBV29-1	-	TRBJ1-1	CSVAYAEAFF	TGCAGCGTTGCCTATGCTGAAGCTTTCTTT
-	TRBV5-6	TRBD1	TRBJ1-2	CASSLGDRGNGYTF	TGTGCCAGCAGCTTGGGTGACAGGGGGAATGGCTACACCTTC
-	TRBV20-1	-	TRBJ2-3	CSARDPSARTDTQYF	TGCAGTGCTAGAGATCCGAGCGCCCGCACAGATACGCAGTATTTT
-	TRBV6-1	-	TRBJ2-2	CASSVTPSRRTGELFF	TGTGCCAGCAGTGTTACACCCTCCCGGCGGACCGGGGAGCTGTTTTTT
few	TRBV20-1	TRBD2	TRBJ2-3	CSARGPLAGRSDTQYF	TGCAGTGCTAGGGGACCGCTAGCGGGGAGGTCAGATACGCAGTATTTT
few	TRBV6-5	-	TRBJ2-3	CASSYQTPGIDTQYF	TGTGCCAGCAGTTACCAGACCCCGGGAATAGATACGCAGTATTTT
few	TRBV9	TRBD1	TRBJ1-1	CASSVDPSGQVNTEAFF	TGTGCCAGCAGCGTAGATCCCTCGGGACAGGTGAACACTGAAGCTTTCTTT
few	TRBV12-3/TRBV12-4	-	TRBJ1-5	CASSPSVNARNQPQHF	TGTGCCAGCAGTCCCTCCGTAAACGCCCGCAATCAGCCCCAGCATTTT
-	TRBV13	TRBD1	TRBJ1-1	CASLQGPGTEAFF	TGTGCCAGCCTACAGGGGCCGGGGACTGAAGCTTTCTTT
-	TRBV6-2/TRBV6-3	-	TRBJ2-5	CASSFPRPTVETQYF	TGTGCCAGCAGTTTCCCTCGCCCGACGGTAGAGACCCAGTACTTC
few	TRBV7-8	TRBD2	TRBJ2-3	CASSRPGLADTDTQYF	TGTGCCAGCAGCCGTCCGGGACTAGCGGACACAGATACGCAGTATTTT
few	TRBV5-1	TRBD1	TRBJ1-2	CASNSGGTADYGYTF	TGCGCCAGCAATAGTGGCGGGACAGCGGACTATGGCTACACCTTC
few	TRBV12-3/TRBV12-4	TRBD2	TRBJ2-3	CASRATSGVKFF	TGTGCCAGCAGAGCCACTAGCGGGGTTAAGTTTTTT
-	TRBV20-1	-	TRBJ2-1	CSAPGSEYNEQFF	TGCAGTGCTCCCGGGAGTGAATACAATGAGCAGTTCTTC
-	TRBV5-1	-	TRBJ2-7	CASSSDRGSQIYEQYF	TGCGCCAGCAGCTCCGACCGGGGGAGCCAGATTTACGAGCAGTACTTC
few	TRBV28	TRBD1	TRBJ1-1	CASSLGTALGNTEAFF	TGTGCCAGCAGTTTGGGGACAGCCCTAGGGAACACTGAAGCTTTCTTT
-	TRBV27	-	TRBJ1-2	CASSLLGREGNGYTF	TGTGCCAGCAGTTTACTCGGTCGAGAGGGGAATGGCTACACCTTC
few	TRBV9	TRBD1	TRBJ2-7	CASSVVPPEQGGEQYF	TGTGCCAGCAGCGTAGTACCACCGGAACAGGGGGGCGAGCAGTACTTC
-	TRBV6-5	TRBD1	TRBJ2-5	CASSYHDRGRKTQYF	TGTGCCAGCAGTTACCACGACAGGGGAAGAAAGACCCAGTACTTC
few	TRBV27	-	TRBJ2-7	CASSPTGPPLYEQYF	TGTGCCAGCAGTCCGACAGGACCCCCTCTCTACGAGCAGTACTTC
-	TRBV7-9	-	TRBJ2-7	CASSPQTGPPYEQYF	TGTGCCAGCAGCCCCCAAACAGGGCCTCCCTACGAGCAGTACTTC
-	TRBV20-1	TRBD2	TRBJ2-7	CSARERGGSYSYEQYF	TGCAGTGCTAGAGAGCGCGGGGGGTCTTACTCCTACGAGCAGTACTTC
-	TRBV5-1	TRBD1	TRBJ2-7	CASSPDRAYMYEQYF	TGCGCCAGCAGCCCGGACAGGGCATATATGTACGAGCAGTACTTC
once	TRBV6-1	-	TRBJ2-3	CASSWDGKNTDTQYF	TGTGCCAGCAGCTGGGACGGAAAGAACACAGATACGCAGTATTTT
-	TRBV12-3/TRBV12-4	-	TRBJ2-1	CASRSTVPPYNEQFF	TGTGCCAGCAGGTCGACAGTACCCCCTTACAATGAGCAGTTCTTC